A selection of T cell receptor beta chains follows, all from one sample in a study of T-cell reconstitution after alpha-beta-depleted transplantation in children. In TCRdb, the PCR reads were re-called with MiXCR into one record per CDR3 protein. The sample has roughly 420,000 distinct CDR3 sequences; about a sixth are singletons. The sample was PBMCs, mostly from graft donor cells, taken 360 days after TCRalphabeta/CD19-depleted stem cell transplant. The origin of the receptors is a boy younger than two who had a stem cell transplant for Wiskott-Aldrich syndrome, so the T cells may come from the graft donor. Both conserved end residues are part of each CDR3. Fields, in order: clone size, D gene, J gene, V gene, CDR3 protein, CDR3 DNA. The D gene is left open where the match is weak. Where a row states a size, it is once, few, many or the class of an expanded clone; other rows omit it.

NA	TRBD1	TRBJ2-1	TRBV7-7	CASSLAKQGGGDEQFF	TGTGCCAGCAGCTTAGCGAAACAGGGGGGAGGTGATGAGCAGTTCTTC
once	NA	TRBJ2-4	TRBV29-1	CSVVPRNQRIGKNIQYF	TGCAGCGTTGTCCCGCGGAATCAAAGGATAGGCAAAAACATTCAGTACTTC
few	NA	TRBJ2-1	TRBV29-1	CSVVDIVRDNEQFF	TGCAGCGTTGTGGATATTGTTCGGGACAATGAGCAGTTCTTC
once	TRBD1	TRBJ1-6	TRBV18	CASSPSTGGDSPLHF	TGTGCCAGCTCACCATCGACAGGGGGCGATTCACCCCTCCACTTT
NA	TRBD2	TRBJ2-7	TRBV6-1	CASSRGTSGGQYF	TGTGCCAGCAGCCGCGGGACTAGCGGTGGGCAGTACTTC
few	NA	TRBJ2-1	TRBV7-8	CASSFEDGSYEQFF	TGTGCCAGCAGCTTCGAGGACGGGTCATATGAGCAGTTCTTC
NA	NA	TRBJ1-1	TRBV16	CASSHRDPNTEAFF	TGTGCCAGCAGCCATAGGGACCCGAACACTGAAGCTTTCTTT
few	NA	TRBJ2-1	TRBV5-1	CASSLGTTDNEQFF	TGCGCCAGCAGCTTAGGGACAACAGACAATGAGCAGTTCTTC
few	NA	TRBJ2-7	TRBV18	CASSEQRPVGQYF	TGTGCCAGCTCTGAGCAACGGCCGGTCGGGCAGTACTTC
NA	NA	TRBJ1-1	TRBV18	CASSPSPVRVWVNTEAFF	TGTGCCAGCTCACCATCCCCGGTCAGAGTTTGGGTGAACACTGAAGCTTTCTTT
few	TRBD1	TRBJ1-3	TRBV27	CASSLLRQGGTIYF	TGTGCCAGCAGTCTCCTCCGACAGGGAGGGACCATATATTTT
NA	NA	TRBJ2-7	TRBV11-2	CASSRILTDTEPYEQYF	TGTGCCAGCAGCCGGATCCTGACGGACACTGAACCCTACGAGCAGTACTTC
NA	TRBD2	TRBJ2-3	TRBV20-1	CSVPAGGPDTQYF	TGCAGTGTTCCAGCGGGGGGCCCAGATACGCAGTATTTT
NA	NA	TRBJ2-7	TRBV5-1	CASRVGTGYEQYF	TGCGCCAGCAGGGTAGGTACCGGTTACGAGCAGTACTTC
NA	NA	TRBJ2-5	TRBV4-1	CASSQTGLAETQYF	TGCGCCAGCAGCCAAACAGGGTTAGCAGAGACCCAGTACTTC
few	NA	TRBJ1-1	TRBV4-1	CASSQPGQRYTEAFF	TGCGCCAGCAGCCAACCGGGACAAAGGTACACTGAAGCTTTCTTT
many	TRBD2	TRBJ2-3	TRBV5-1	CASSLKAGADTQYF	TGCGCCAGCAGCTTGAAAGCGGGGGCAGATACGCAGTATTTT
NA	NA	TRBJ2-2	TRBV2	CASSEGAPGRGTGELFF	TGTGCCAGCAGTGAAGGTGCCCCCGGGCGTGGGACCGGGGAGCTGTTTTTT
NA	NA	TRBJ2-5	TRBV6-1	CASSSPTAGVRETQYF	TGTGCCAGCAGCTCACCGACCGCAGGGGTGAGGGAGACCCAGTACTTC
NA	NA	TRBJ2-1	TRBV20-1	CSARGDLINEQFF	TGCAGTGCTAGAGGGGACCTCATCAATGAGCAGTTCTTC
NA	TRBD2	TRBJ2-2	TRBV12-3/TRBV12-4	CASSLPRLAGLTGELFF	TGTGCCAGCAGTTTGCCCCGACTAGCGGGCCTCACCGGGGAGCTGTTTTTT
few	TRBD1	TRBJ1-6	TRBV7-9	CASSLMGQGLSPLHF	TGTGCCAGCAGCTTAATGGGACAGGGGCTTTCACCCCTCCACTTT